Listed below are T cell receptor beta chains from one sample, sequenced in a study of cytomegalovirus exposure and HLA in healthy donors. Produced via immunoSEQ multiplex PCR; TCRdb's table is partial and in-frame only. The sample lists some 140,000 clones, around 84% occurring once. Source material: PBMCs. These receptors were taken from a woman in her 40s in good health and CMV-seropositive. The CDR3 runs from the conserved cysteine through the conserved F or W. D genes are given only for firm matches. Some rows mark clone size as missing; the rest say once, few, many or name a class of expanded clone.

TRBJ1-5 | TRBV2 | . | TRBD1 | TGTGCCAGCAGCGGTCGGACAGGGCGCAATCAGCCCCAGCATTTT | CASSGRTGRNQPQHF
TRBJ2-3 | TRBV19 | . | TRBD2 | TGTGCCAGTAGTATGGCTAGCGGGGCCCGTCCAGATACGCAGTATTTT | CASSMASGARPDTQYF
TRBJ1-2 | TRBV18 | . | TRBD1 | TGTGCCAGCTCCCCGGACAGGGGTTCGGTTGGCTACACCTTC | CASSPDRGSVGYTF
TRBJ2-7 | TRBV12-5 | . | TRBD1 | TGTGCTAGTGGTTTGCCCGGGGACAGATGGGCCTACGAGCAGTACTTC | CASGLPGDRWAYEQYF
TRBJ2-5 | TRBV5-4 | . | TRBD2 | TGTGCCAGCACTCCCGGTCCGGGAGGTGGGGGGGAGACCCAGTACTTC | CASTPGPGGGGETQYF
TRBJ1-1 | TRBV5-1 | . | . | TGCGCCAGCACCCGAAGCTTCAACACTGAAGCTTTCTTT | CASTRSFNTEAFF
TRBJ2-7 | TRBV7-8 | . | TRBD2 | TGTGCCTCCCAGGCGGAACTAGCGGGATCCTACGAGCAGTACTTC | CASQAELAGSYEQYF
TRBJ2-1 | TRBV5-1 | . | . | TGCGCCAGCAGGCTGAGAGGCGGATCCCATGGTGATGAGCAGTTCTTC | CASRLRGGSHGDEQFF
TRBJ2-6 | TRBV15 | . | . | TGTGCCACCAGCAGAGATAGAGGGAGCTCTGGGGCCAACGTCCTGACTTTC | CATSRDRGSSGANVLTF
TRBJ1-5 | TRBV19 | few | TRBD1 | TGTGCCACCAAAGGGACAGGGGGGACCAATCAGCCCCAGCATTTT | CATKGTGGTNQPQHF
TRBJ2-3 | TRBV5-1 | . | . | TGCGCCAGCAGCTTGGAAGCGACCAGCACAGATACGCAGTATTTT | CASSLEATSTDTQYF
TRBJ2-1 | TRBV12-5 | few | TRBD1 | TGTGCTAGTGGCCCCGGACAGGGGGCCTACAATGAGCAGTTCTTC | CASGPGQGAYNEQFF
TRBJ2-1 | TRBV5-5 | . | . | TGTGCCAGCAGCTTGGAAGCCCCCTCCTACAATGAGCAGTTCTTC | CASSLEAPSYNEQFF
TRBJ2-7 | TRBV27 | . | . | TGTGCCAGCAGTTTGGCCTCAGGGGGGGAGCAGTACTTC | CASSLASGGEQYF
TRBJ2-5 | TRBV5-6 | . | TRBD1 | TGTGCCAGCAGCTTGAAGACAGGGCACCAAGAGACCCAGTACTTC | CASSLKTGHQETQYF
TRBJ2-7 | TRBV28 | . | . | TGTGCCAGCAGTCCGGGATCCAAGACCTCCTACGAGCAGTACTTC | CASSPGSKTSYEQYF